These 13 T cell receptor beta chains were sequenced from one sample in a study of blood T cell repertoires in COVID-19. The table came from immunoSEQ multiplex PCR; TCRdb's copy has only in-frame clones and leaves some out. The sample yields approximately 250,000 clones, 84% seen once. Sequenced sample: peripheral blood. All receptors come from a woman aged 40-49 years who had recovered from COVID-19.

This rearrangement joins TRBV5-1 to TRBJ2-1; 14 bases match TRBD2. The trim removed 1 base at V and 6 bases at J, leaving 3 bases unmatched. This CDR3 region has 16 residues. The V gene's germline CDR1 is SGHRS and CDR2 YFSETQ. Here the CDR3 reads CASSLPGTSGGNEQFF. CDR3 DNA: TGCGCCAGCAGCTTGCCCGGGACTAGCGGGGGCAATGAGCAGTTCTTC.

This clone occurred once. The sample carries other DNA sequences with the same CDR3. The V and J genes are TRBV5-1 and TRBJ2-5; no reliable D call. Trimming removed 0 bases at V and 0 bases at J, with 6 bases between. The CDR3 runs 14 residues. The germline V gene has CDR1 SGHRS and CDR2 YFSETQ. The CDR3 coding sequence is TGCGCCAGCAGCTTGGGCGGTAACCAAGAGACCCAGTACTTC. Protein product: CASSLGGNQETQYF.

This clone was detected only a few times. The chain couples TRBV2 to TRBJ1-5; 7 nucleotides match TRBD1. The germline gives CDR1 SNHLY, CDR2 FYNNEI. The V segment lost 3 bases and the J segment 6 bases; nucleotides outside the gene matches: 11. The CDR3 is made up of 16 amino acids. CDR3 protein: CASSDAQTGRTQPQHF. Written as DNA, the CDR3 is TGTGCCAGCAGTGACGCTCAGACAGGGAGAACTCAGCCCCAGCATTTT.

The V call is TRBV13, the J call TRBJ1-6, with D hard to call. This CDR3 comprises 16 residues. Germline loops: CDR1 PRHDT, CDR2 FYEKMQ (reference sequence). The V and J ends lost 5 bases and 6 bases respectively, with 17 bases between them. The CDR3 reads CASSPGPWWSNSPLHF. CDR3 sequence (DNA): TGTGCCAGCAGCCCCGGCCCCTGGTGGAGTAATTCACCCCTCCACTTT.

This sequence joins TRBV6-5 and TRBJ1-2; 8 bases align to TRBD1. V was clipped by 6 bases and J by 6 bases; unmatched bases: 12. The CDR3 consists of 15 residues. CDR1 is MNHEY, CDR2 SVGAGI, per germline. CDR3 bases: TGTGCCAGCAGCTTACTGTTGGGACAGGCGCATGGCTACACCTTC. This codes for CASSLLLGQAHGYTF.

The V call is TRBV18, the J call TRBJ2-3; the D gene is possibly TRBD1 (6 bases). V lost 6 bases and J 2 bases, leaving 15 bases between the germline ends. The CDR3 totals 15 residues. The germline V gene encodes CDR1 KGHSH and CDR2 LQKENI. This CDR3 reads CASSRQAGSTDTQYF. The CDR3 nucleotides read TGTGCCAGCTCCCGACAGGCAGGCTCCACAGATACGCAGTATTTT. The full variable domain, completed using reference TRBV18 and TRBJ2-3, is NAGVMQNPRHLVRRRGQEARLRCSPMKGHSHVYWYRQLPEEGLKFMVYLQKENIIDESGMPKERFSAEFPKEGPSILRIQQVVRGDSAAYFCASSRQAGSTDTQYFGPGTRLTVL.

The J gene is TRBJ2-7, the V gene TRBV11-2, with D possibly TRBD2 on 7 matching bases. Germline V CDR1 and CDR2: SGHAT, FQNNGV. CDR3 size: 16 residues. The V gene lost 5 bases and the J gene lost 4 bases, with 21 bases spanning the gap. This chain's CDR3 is CASSPRGQGSGYEQYF. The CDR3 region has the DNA TGTGCCAGCAGCCCGCGGGGGCAGGGAAGCGGGTACGAGCAGTACTTC.

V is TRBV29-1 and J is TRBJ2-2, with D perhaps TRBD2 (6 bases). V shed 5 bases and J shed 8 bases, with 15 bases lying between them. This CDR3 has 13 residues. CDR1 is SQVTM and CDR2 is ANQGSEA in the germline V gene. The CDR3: CSVSGGLRGELFF. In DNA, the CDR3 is TGCAGCGTTTCTGGGGGACTTCGGGGGGAGCTGTTTTTT.

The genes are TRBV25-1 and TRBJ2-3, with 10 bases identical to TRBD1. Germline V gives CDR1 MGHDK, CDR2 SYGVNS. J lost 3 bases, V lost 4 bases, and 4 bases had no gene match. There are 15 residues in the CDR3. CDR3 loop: CASSAGQGRTDTQYF. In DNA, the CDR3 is TGTGCCAGCAGTGCGGGACAGGGGAGGACAGATACGCAGTATTTT. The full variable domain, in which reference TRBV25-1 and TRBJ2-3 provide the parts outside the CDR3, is EADIYQTPRYLVIGTGKKITLECSQTMGHDKMYWYQQDPGMELHLIHYSYGVNSTEKGDLSSESTVSRIRTEHFPLTLESARPSHTSQYLCASSAGQGRTDTQYFGPGTRLTVL.

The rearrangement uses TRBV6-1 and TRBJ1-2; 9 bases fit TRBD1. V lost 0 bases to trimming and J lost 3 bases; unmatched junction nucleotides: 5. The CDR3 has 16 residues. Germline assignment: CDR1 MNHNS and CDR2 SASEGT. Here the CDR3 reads CASSEALGQGYYGYTF. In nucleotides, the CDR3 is TGTGCCAGCAGTGAAGCGTTGGGACAGGGATACTATGGCTACACCTTC.

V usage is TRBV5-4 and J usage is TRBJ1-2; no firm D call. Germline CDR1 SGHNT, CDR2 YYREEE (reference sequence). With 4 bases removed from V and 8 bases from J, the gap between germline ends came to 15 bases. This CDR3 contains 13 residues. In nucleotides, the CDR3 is TGTGCCAGCAGCCCCTCTTCAGGTGGGGGCTACACCTTC. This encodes CASSPSSGGGYTF.

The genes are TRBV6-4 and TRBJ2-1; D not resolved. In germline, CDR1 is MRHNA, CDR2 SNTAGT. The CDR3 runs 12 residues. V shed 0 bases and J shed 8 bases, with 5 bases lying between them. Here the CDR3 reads CASSDSGYEQFF. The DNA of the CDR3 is TGTGCCAGCAGTGACTCGGGCTATGAGCAGTTCTTC.

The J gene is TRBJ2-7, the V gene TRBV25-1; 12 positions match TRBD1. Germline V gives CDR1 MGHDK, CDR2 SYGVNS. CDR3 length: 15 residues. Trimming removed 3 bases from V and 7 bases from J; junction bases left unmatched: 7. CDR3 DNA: TGTGCCAGCAGTGACCTTGGGACAGGGGGCGGGGAGCAGTACTTC. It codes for CASSDLGTGGGEQYF.